This T cell receptor (beta chain) derives from a study of blood T cell repertoires in COVID-19 (dated by TCRdb to 2020 to 2022). Notes on the research overall: Samples covering the acute and convalescent phases of COVID-19 were provided by collaborators in the United States, Italy and Spain. The prospective study material was composed of cDNA or gDNA derived from T cells, B-cell-depleted T cells, or PBMCs. Subjects who had been exposed to COVID-19, were actively infected with it, or had recovered from it provided the deeply sampled blood TCRbeta repertoires that made up the dataset. The repertoires were made available in a free public database intended to serve as a resource for research on the immune response to SARS-CoV-2. The samples were drawn from two sources: the first 160 participants of the ongoing ImmuneRACE study, and over 1,000 subjects contributed by 6 global collaborators. A de-identified subject ID, COVID-19 status, age in years and sex were almost always included in the sample metadata. Where available, HLA class I and class II types were taken from metadata supplied by the sample provider and were not determined by assay-based typing. Study-wide findings and limitations: The quantity of clinical and demographic metadata differed by source and by participant and was supplied without curation.

Participants in the prospective study were aged about 18 to 90 years, lived in about two dozen United States geographic areas, and enrolled through a virtual design. Cohort assignment in the prospective study relied on participant-reported clinical history from a screening survey and a study questionnaire. Each participant in the prospective study had whole blood, serum and a nasopharyngeal or oropharyngeal swab collected by mobile phlebotomists. Prospective study participants could optionally give additional blood draws and questionnaires over an approximately two-month period. Before DNA extraction, blood samples from the prospective study were shipped at room temperature or frozen. In regard to this clone: Its antigen is not yet known. No much larger clonotype is one base removed from it; base qualities were not supplied.

TCRbeta CDR3 regions were amplified from genomic DNA by means of the immunoSEQ Assay, a bias-controlled multiplex PCR. The original pipeline was this. The number of nucleated cells in each sample was estimated from the amplification of reference gene primers within the assay. To quantify the absolute abundance of each unique TCRbeta CDR3 rearrangement, sequence reads were collapsed and filtered. For each sample, productive Simpson clonality was calculated by taking the square root of Simpson's diversity index across productive rearrangements. TCRdb holds this immuneACCESS table with in-frame rearrangements only. Some clones are missing; in checked studies, unresolved V genes explain under half, and the rest has no known cause. Clone size and V and J calls were adopted from that table, with D and trimming inferred from the DNA. This sample holds 300,000 or so clones; 80% to 90% were observed only once. The top ten constitute around 4% of the sample.

The sequence derives from a woman between 40 and 50 years old with acute COVID-19. What was sequenced was PBMCs or T cells enriched from blood (not recorded which).

The CDR3 protein sequence reads: CSASKLAGVTDTQYF. DNA sequence: TGCAGTGCTAGTAAACTAGCGGGAGTCACAGATACGCAGTATTTT. The chain couples TRBV20-1 to TRBJ2-3, with TRBD2 identical over 11 junction bases. V has 3 bases trimmed and J has 2 bases trimmed; junction bases matching no gene number 4. The CDR3 spans 15 residues, from the cysteine through the phenylalanine. Only CDR3 DNA is held: 45 bases, read in frame from base 1. Sequences DFQATT (CDR1) and SNEGSKA (CDR2) are obtained from the germline V gene (reference sequence).